Reported below is one T cell receptor (beta chain). Its antigen remains unidentified. The germline V gene has CDR1 LNHDA and CDR2 SQIVND (reference sequence). CDR3 size: 12 residues. Trimming shortened V by 8 bases and J by 6 bases, and 11 bases separated the two germline ends. The data derive from a study of radiation and T cells in renal cell carcinoma. Study context: Nephrectomy followed 15 Gy stereotactic body radiation by 4 weeks.

Produced via immunoSEQ multiplex PCR; TCRdb's table is partial and in-frame only. The top ten clones hold 5% to 7.5% of a sample with approximately 94,000 clones, approximately 83% of them seen once. Study-wide results and caveats: Without pretreatment biopsies, baseline tumor clonotype presence was undetermined.

Time point indicated: baseline pretreatment blood. Treatment denoted: 15 Gy SBRT to primary tumor, nephrectomy 4 weeks later. After SBRT, blood was collected at 2 and 4 weeks, plus baseline. This renal cell carcinoma was of the clear cell type. The chain joins TRBV19 to TRBJ2-1, with a tentative D call TRBD2 (5 bases). Source: blood, taken from a patient whose treatment included radiotherapy and nephrectomy. The receptor was isolated from a man aged 55 to 70 with renal cell carcinoma. CDR3 coding DNA: TGTGCCAGTTCAGCTAGCCCCAATGAGCAGTTCTTC. This gives the protein CASSASPNEQFF.